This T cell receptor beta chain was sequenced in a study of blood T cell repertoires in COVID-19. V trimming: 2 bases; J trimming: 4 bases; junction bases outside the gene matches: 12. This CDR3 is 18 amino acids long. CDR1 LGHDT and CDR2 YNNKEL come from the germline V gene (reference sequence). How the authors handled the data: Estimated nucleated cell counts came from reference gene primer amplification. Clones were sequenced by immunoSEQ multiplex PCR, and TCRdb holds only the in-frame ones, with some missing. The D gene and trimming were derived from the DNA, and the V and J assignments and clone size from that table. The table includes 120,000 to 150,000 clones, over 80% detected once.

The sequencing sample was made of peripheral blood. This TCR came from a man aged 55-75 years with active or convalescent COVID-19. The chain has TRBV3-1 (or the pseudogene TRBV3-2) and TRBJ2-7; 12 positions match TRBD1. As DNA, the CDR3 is TGTGCCAGCAGCCAACTTACCGTTAGGGACAGGGGGCGATACGAGCAGTACTTC. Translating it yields CASSQLTVRDRGRYEQYF.